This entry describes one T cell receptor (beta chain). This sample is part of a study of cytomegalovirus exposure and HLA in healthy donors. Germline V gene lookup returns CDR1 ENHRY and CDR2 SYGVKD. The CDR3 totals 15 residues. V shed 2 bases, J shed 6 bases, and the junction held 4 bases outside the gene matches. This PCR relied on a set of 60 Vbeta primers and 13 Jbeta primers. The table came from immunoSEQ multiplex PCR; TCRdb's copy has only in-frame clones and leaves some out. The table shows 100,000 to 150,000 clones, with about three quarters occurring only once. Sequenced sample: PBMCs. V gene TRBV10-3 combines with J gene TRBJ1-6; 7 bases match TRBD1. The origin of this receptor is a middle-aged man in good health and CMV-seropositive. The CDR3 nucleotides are TGTGCCATCAGTGAGGGGGCAGGGGGTAATTCACCCCTCCACTTT. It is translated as CAISEGAGGNSPLHF.